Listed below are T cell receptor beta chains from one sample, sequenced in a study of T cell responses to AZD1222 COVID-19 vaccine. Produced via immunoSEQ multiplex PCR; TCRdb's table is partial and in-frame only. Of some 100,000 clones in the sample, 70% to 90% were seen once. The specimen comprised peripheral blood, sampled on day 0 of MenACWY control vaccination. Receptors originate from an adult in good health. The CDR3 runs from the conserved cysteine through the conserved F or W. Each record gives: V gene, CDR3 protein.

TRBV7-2 CASSLVSGEHYEQYF
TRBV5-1 CASTVTNPYNEQFF
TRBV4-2 CASSLGASGKIVAKNIQYF
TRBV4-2 CASSQKHEPGVFYEQYF
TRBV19 CASSGGTAEDYGYTF
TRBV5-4 CASSLGGGRNNEQFF
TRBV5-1 CASSLLGGSNQPQHF
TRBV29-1 CSVGTGDGYTF
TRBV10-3 CAISESRTGRGEKLFF
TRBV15 CATSRDSGRRALKLFF
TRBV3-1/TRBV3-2 CASSQAGTPDTQYF
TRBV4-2 CASSQVSSGEQFF
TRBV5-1 CASSLMRGTNYGYTF
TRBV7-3 CASSSMGGSETQYF
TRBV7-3 CASSQPNTGELFF
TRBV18 CASSPPGNYGYTF
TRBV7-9 CASSLASGGSTEKLFF
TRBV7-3 CASSQLDSRNGYTF
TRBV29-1 CSVERGGNEKLFF
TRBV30 CAWSVLWDTEAFF
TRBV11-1 CASSLARAGGDTQYF
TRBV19 CASSMEGRFYGYTF
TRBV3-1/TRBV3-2 CASSQQGDQPQHF
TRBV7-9 CASSLGGKLFF